The 8 T cell receptor beta chains below were found in one sample sequenced in a study of OX40 agonist ivuxolimab in advanced cancers. Repertoires were generated with immunoSEQ multiplex PCR, while TCRdb's copy carries only in-frame clones and drops some. The sample includes more than 15,000 clones, roughly 86% of them seen just once. Source: CD4+ or CD8+ T cells sorted from blood, taken in a trial of the OX40 agonist ivuxolimab. The source is an adult with an advanced solid tumor such as melanoma, head and neck, liver or kidney cancer.

J is TRBJ2-5 and V is TRBV5-1, with D tentatively TRBD2 (5 bases). Germline V CDR1 and CDR2: SGHRS, YFSETQ. The CDR3 spans 16 residues. V lost 0 bases, J lost 4 bases, and 16 bases lay in between. This CDR3 reads CASSLAAFSGRETQYF. The CDR3, as DNA: TGCGCCAGCAGCTTGGCCGCCTTTAGTGGGAGAGAGACCCAGTACTTC.

V is TRBV28 and J is TRBJ2-5; a possible D gene is TRBD2 (5 bases). The V end was cut by 1 base, the J end by 4 bases, with 10 bases between. CDR3 length: 14 residues. CDR1 and CDR2 from the germline V gene are MDHEN and SYDVKM. The CDR3 coding sequence is TGTGCCAGCAGTTTATCTAGCAGTAGAGAGACCCAGTACTTC. This translates into CASSLSSSRETQYF.

The table lists this clone with a count of one. The chain employs TRBV29-1 and TRBJ2-7; maybe TRBD1 (6 bases). Trimming took 5 bases from V and 1 from J, leaving 12 bases between them. The CDR3 consists of 13 residues. Germline V gene sequence: CDR1 SQVTM, CDR2 ANQGSEA. The CDR3 DNA reads TGCAGCGTTCAAAGACAGGCGTCCTACGAGCAGTACTTC. It translates to CSVQRQASYEQYF.

The chain is built from TRBV2 and TRBJ2-5; the D is unclear. The CDR3 covers 14 residues. Germline V CDR1 and CDR2: SNHLY, FYNNEI. V lost 3 bases and J lost 5, with 13 bases in between. Here the CDR3 reads CASSDRVSGETQYF. CDR3 sequence (DNA): TGTGCCAGCAGTGATCGAGTGAGTGGGGAGACCCAGTACTTC.

The chain has TRBV5-1 and TRBJ2-6, with 7 bases aligning to TRBD1. Germline CDR1 and CDR2: SGHRS and YFSETQ. V trimming: 1 base; J trimming: 2 bases; junction bases outside the gene matches: 9. CDR3 size: 18 residues. CDR3 sequence reads: CASSLTQQGQTGANVLTF. DNA for the CDR3: TGCGCCAGCAGCTTGACTCAACAGGGACAGACTGGGGCCAACGTCCTGACTTTC.

The chain recombines TRBV9 with TRBJ2-7; a possible D gene is TRBD1 (6 bases). The ends were cut back, 4 bases at V and 0 bases at J, with 14 bases in the middle. CDR1 and CDR2 from the germline V gene are SGDLS and YYNGEE. This CDR3 comprises 15 residues. In nucleotides, the CDR3 is TGTGCCAGCAGCCCGGGACACCTAAGCTCCTACGAGCAGTACTTC. It codes for CASSPGHLSSYEQYF. Full variable domain (outside the CDR3, taken from reference TRBV9 and TRBJ2-7): DSGVTQTPKHLITATGQRVTLRCSPRSGDLSVYWYQQSLDQGLQFLIQYYNGEERAKGNILERFSAQQFPDLHSELNLSSLELGDSALYFCASSPGHLSSYEQYFGPGTRLTVT.

J is TRBJ2-7 and V is TRBV7-2; TRBD1 agrees at 10 bases. The CDR3 extends over 13 amino acids. In germline, CDR1 is SGHTA, CDR2 FQGNSA. The V gene end was trimmed by 5 bases and the J gene end by 7 bases; junction bases not matched to a gene: 5. The CDR3 nucleotides read TGTGCCAGCAGCCGGGACAGGGGAGGAGAGCAGTACTTC. Translated, it gives CASSRDRGGEQYF.

The sample holds one count of this clone. The chain employs TRBV6-6 and TRBJ2-7; maybe TRBD2 (6 bases). Deletions cut 0 bases from V and 4 bases from J, with 13 bases between. This CDR3 region has 15 residues. The germline gives CDR1 MNHNY, CDR2 SVGAGI (reference sequence). The chain's CDR3 is CASSYSPGLTYEQYF. DNA for the CDR3: TGTGCCAGCAGTTACTCACCGGGACTCACATACGAGCAGTACTTC.